This paragraph covers one TCR beta chain sequence. Its specificity is not known. Sequencing was limited to surgery cases with top T cell transcript signatures in brain tissue. Before surgery, patients took at least one anti-epileptic drug. TCRdb's table, derived via immunoSEQ multiplex PCR, lists solely in-frame clones and lacks some. The sample has about 64,000 clones, roughly 95% seen once; the top ten hold 0.3% to 0.45%. The data were obtained in a study of brain T cells in children with intractable seizures. Study observations and caveats: Clones missing pre-surgery may reflect undersampling of that blood sample. HCMV serostatus was not known, and viral specificity came from CDR3 similarity only.

CDR1 is SGHAT, CDR2 FQNNGV, per germline. V shed 0 bases and J 2 bases; nucleotides not matched to a gene: 12. CDR3 length equals 19 residues. The specimen was peripheral blood, collected at surgery. The receptor comes from a boy under three years old with focal cortical dysplasia and intractable seizures. The chain combines TRBV11-2 with TRBJ2-5; 10 positions agree with TRBD1. CDR3 loop: CASSLDRIMGQGRQETQYF. The CDR3 DNA reads TGTGCCAGCAGCTTAGATAGAATTATGGGACAGGGGAGACAAGAGACCCAGTACTTC.